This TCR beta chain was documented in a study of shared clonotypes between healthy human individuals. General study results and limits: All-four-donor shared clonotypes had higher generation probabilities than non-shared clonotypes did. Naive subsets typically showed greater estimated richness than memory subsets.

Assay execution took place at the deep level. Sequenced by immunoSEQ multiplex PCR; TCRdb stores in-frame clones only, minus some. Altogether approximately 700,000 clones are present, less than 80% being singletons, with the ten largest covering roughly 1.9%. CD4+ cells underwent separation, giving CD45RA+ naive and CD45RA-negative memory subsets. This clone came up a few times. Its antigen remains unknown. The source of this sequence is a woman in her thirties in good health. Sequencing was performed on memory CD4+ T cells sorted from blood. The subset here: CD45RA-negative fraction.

The CDR3 sequence is CATSRDYLSNQPQHF. DNA of the CDR3: TGTGCCACCAGCAGAGATTATCTGAGCAATCAGCCCCAGCATTTT. The V call is TRBV15, the J call TRBJ1-5, with no clear D. Between the trimmed V and J ends, which lost 0 bases and 1 base, there was a span of 7 bases. The CDR3 is 15 amino acids. CDR1 is LNHNV, CDR2 YYDKDF, per germline (reference sequence).